These 2 T cell receptor beta chains were all obtained from the same sample, sequenced in a study of blood T cell repertoires in COVID-19. Assay used: immunoSEQ multiplex PCR; TCRdb lists only in-frame clones, some missing. Among about 190,000 clones, 86% were seen once, and the ten largest hold 2.9%. Sequencing was carried out using peripheral blood. These receptors were obtained from a woman aged 30 to 39 with active or convalescent COVID-19.

The J gene is TRBJ1-2, the V gene TRBV19; 7 bases are a match to TRBD1. Germline values: CDR1 LNHDA, CDR2 SQIVND (reference sequence). V gave up 5 bases and J gave up 4 bases; unmatched junction bases: 4. The CDR3 totals 13 residues. This CDR3 reads CASSRTGGYGYTF. DNA of the CDR3: TGTGCCAGTAGTCGGACAGGCGGCTATGGCTACACCTTC. The whole variable domain, remainder taken from reference TRBV19 and TRBJ1-2, is DGGITQSPKYLFRKEGQNVTLSCEQNLNHDAMYWYRQDPGQGLRLIYYSQIVNDFQKGDIAEGYSVSREKKESFPLTVTSAQKNPTAFYLCASSRTGGYGYTFGSGTRLTVV.

The V and J genes are TRBV7-9 and TRBJ1-1; 8 bases map to TRBD1. This CDR3 is 16 amino acids long. Per the germline V gene, CDR1 is SEHNR and CDR2 is FQNEAQ (reference sequence). With 5 bases clipped from V and 0 bases from J, the junction kept 8 bases outside the gene matches. Written as DNA, the CDR3 is TGTGCCAGCAGCCCCCGGGACAGGCCTATGAACACTGAAGCTTTCTTT. Translation gives CASSPRDRPMNTEAFF. The full variable domain, completed using reference TRBV7-9 and TRBJ1-1, is DTGVSQNPRHKITKRGQNVTFRCDPISEHNRLYWYRQTLGQGPEFLTYFQNEAQLEKSRLLSDRFSAERPKGSFSTLEIQRTEQGDSAMYLCASSPRDRPMNTEAFFGQGTRLTVV.